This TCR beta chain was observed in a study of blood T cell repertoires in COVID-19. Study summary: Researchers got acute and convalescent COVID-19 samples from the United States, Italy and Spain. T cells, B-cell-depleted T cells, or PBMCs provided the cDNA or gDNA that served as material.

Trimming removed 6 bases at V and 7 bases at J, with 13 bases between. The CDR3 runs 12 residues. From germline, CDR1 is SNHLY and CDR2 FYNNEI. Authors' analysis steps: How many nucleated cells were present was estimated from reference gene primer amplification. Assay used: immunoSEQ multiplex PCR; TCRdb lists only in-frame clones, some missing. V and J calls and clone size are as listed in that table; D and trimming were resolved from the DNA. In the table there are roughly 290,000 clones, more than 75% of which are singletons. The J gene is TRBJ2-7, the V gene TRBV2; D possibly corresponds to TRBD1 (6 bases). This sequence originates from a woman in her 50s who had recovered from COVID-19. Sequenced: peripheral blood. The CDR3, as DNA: TGTGCCAGCAGCCCAGGGGTAGGGGAGCAGTACTTC. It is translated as CASSPGVGEQYF.